This TCR beta chain was sequenced for a study of blood T cell repertoires in COVID-19. CDR3 length: 15 residues. Trimming removed 1 base from V and 3 bases from J, with 10 bases in between. The V gene's germline CDR1 is LNHDA and CDR2 SQIVND (reference sequence). Authors' analysis steps: Amplification of reference gene primers provided the estimated nucleated cell counts. Libraries were prepared by immunoSEQ multiplex PCR; TCRdb keeps only in-frame clonotypes and omits some of them. That table furnishes V, J and clone size, whereas the DNA furnished D and trimming. The sample yields about 150,000 clones, under 95% seen once.

The sample comprised peripheral blood. The sequence was obtained from a man aged 18-30 years with COVID-19, enrolled during active disease. The chain is built from TRBV19 and TRBJ1-5, with D hard to call. The CDR3 bases are TGTGCCAGTAGTATAGGTGCGGTTAACAATCAGCCCCAGCATTTT. Translation gives CASSIGAVNNQPQHF.